This TCR beta chain emerged from a study of CD8 T cells in ankylosing spondylitis. Per the germline V gene, CDR1 is SQVTM and CDR2 is ANQGSEA. This CDR3 spans 17 amino acids. V trimming: 0 bases; J trimming: 5 bases; junction bases outside the gene matches: 10. Study-wide results and limits: Within matched ankylosing spondylitis synovial fluid, disease-linked clones were reportedly significantly enriched. Clones linked to the disease showed a CD8+ phenotype. They occurred at relatively low frequencies in peripheral blood. Typical of ankylosing spondylitis blood, it appeared, was a TCR beta motif of fewer than 10 highly homologous variants. Previous work reported some of these motif variants in the synovial fluid and blood of reactive arthritis.

By quantitative 5'-RACE with molecular barcodes, the TCR beta libraries were made. TCRdb recomputed calls from the 5' RACE reads with MiXCR, one row per CDR3 protein. The table has roughly 670,000 distinct CDR3 sequences, around a fifth seen once. About this clonotype itself: Antigen: not known.

The sequencing sample was made of blood, either unsorted or a sorted T cell fraction (not recorded which). The sequence came from a male donor with ankylosing spondylitis. The chain has TRBV29-1 and TRBJ2-5; 12 bases agree with TRBD1. In DNA form, the CDR3 reads TGCAGCGTTGAAGACAGCCGGGACAGGGGGCGCCGGGAGACCCAGTACTTC. Its translation is CSVEDSRDRGRRETQYF.